These 23 T cell receptor beta chains came from one sample sequenced in a study of T-cell memory formation after mild COVID-19. TCRdb reanalysed the 5' RACE reads using MiXCR and keeps one entry per CDR3 protein. The table includes 400,000 or so distinct CDR3 sequences, 15% to 20% detected once. Sequenced: PBMCs or a T cell subset sorted from them (not recorded which). The receptors shown here come from an adult woman who had mild COVID-19 (a few samples of this study predate the infection). Cell type and time point are not known.

The V gene is TRBV29-1, the J gene TRBJ2-5; 10 bases line up with TRBD2. V shed 6 bases and J 3 bases; nucleotides not matched to a gene: 7. Germline V gene lookup returns CDR1 SQVTM and CDR2 ANQGSEA. This CDR3 comprises 14 residues. CDR3 in amino acids: CSVLAGGYKETQYF. As DNA, the CDR3 is TGCAGCGTCTTAGCGGGAGGATACAAAGAGACCCAGTACTTC.

This clonotype was detected only a few times. The chain couples TRBV27 to TRBJ2-1; 7 bases line up with TRBD2. The germline CDR1 and CDR2 sequences are MNHEY and SMNVEV (reference sequence). V was pared by 4 bases and J by 0 bases, with 9 bases of the junction left unmatched. The CDR3 runs 17 residues. In DNA, the CDR3 is TGTGCCAGCAGTTCGAGAACTAGCGCCAGCTCCTACAATGAGCAGTTCTTC. Translating it yields CASSSRTSASSYNEQFF.

The chain employs TRBV24-1 and TRBJ1-2; 7 nucleotides align to TRBD1. Looked up from germline, CDR1 is KGHDR and CDR2 is SFDVKD. The CDR3 length is 16 residues. V shed 2 bases, J shed 3 bases, and the junction held 8 bases outside the gene matches. Here the CDR3 DNA reads TGTGCCACCAGTGATTCCCGTCTCGGGACAGACTATGGCTACACCTTC. This encodes CATSDSRLGTDYGYTF.

The genes are TRBV27 and TRBJ2-7; D unresolved. The V and J ends lost 10 bases and 1 base respectively, with 11 bases between them. Germline V gene data show CDR1 as MNHEY and CDR2 as SMNVEV (reference sequence). The CDR3 has 12 amino acids. CDR3 coding DNA: TGTGCCACCTCGGGCCGGTCCTACGAGCAGTACTTC. Residues: CATSGRSYEQYF.

This chain joins TRBV7-9 and TRBJ2-3; 11 bases fit TRBD2. CDR1 SEHNR and CDR2 FQNEAQ come from the germline V gene (reference sequence). The CDR3 consists of 16 residues. V shed 5 bases and J 2 bases; nucleotides not matched to a gene: 6. Here the CDR3 reads CASSQGTSGNTDTQYF. CDR3 bases: TGTGCCAGCAGCCAAGGGACTAGCGGAAACACAGATACGCAGTATTTT.

The gene calls are TRBV4-1 and TRBJ2-1, with 14 bases identical to TRBD2. The CDR3 is made up of 15 amino acids. The germline gives CDR1 MGHRA, CDR2 YSYEKL. J gave up 9 bases and V 1 base, and 2 bases lay outside the gene matches. As DNA, the CDR3 is TGCGCCAGCAGCCAAGGGGGGACTAGCGGGAGTGAGCAGTTCTTC. As protein: CASSQGGTSGSEQFF.

Many counts were recorded for this clonotype. J is TRBJ1-6 and V is TRBV30; D unclear. The CDR3 is made up of 18 amino acids. V was pared by 2 bases and J by 7 bases, with 24 bases between. Looked up from germline, CDR1 is GTSNPN and CDR2 is SVGIG (reference sequence). CDR3 nucleotide sequence: TGTGCCTGGAGTTTGGCTTGGGGAAGGCTTTCAAGGAATTCACCCCTCCACTTT. Translating gives CAWSLAWGRLSRNSPLHF.

This clonotype appeared a few times. The chain combines TRBV21-1 with TRBJ1-1; TRBD1 is the table's D call, not checked against the DNA. TRBV21-1 is termed a pseudogene. The CDR3 extends over 15 amino acids. The CDR3 DNA reads as TGTGCCAGCAGTAATCCCCCCGGGGGGAACACTGAAGCTTTCTTT. Protein: CASSNPPGGNTEAFF.

This clonotype was seen more than once but under ten times. The chain couples TRBV5-1 to TRBJ2-3, with D possibly being TRBD2 (5 bases). The germline V gene encodes CDR1 SGHRS and CDR2 YFSETQ. Trimming pared 6 bases from V and 2 bases from J, leaving 13 bases between. The CDR3 sequence is 14 residues long. CDR3 residues: CASTSGKYTDTQYF. The CDR3 coding sequence is TGCGCCAGCACCTCGGGGAAATACACAGATACGCAGTATTTT. Filled out from reference TRBV5-1 and TRBJ2-3, the complete variable domain reads KAGVTQTPRYLIKTRGQQVTLSCSPISGHRSVSWYQQTPGQGLQFLFEYFSETQRNKGNFPGRFSGRQFSNSRSEMNVSTLELGDSALYLCASTSGKYTDTQYFGPGTRLTVL.

V gene TRBV5-4 combines with J gene TRBJ1-1, with a tentative D call TRBD1 (5 bases). The CDR3 is 15 residues long. Trimming removed 4 bases at V and 5 bases at J, with 18 bases between. CDR1 is SGHNT, CDR2 YYREEE, per germline (reference sequence). The CDR3 DNA follows: TGTGCCAGCAGCGCATGGGGGAGGGTGGGGACTGAAGCTTTCTTT. Translation: CASSAWGRVGTEAFF.

This clonotype showed up just a few times. This rearrangement joins TRBV10-3 to TRBJ1-3; 7 bases fit TRBD1. The germline gives CDR1 ENHRY, CDR2 SYGVKD. There are 12 residues in the CDR3. The V and J ends lost 7 bases and 4 bases, in that order; junction bases with no gene match: 1. The CDR3 DNA follows: TGTGCCATCATGACAGGGGGAAACACCATATATTTT. This gives the protein CAIMTGGNTIYF.

The chain employs TRBV5-6 and TRBJ2-7, with D possibly being TRBD2 (5 bases). Germline V CDR1 and CDR2: SGHDT, YYEEEE. The germline V and J ends were trimmed by 4 bases and 2 bases, with 16 bases remaining between them. There are 15 residues in the CDR3. The CDR3, as DNA: TGTGCCAGCAGCCACAAGGACTGGATTACCTACGAGCAGTACTTC. Protein: CASSHKDWITYEQYF. Using reference TRBV5-6 and TRBJ2-7 for the parts outside the CDR3, the full variable domain is DAGVTQSPTHLIKTRGQQVTLRCSPKSGHDTVSWYQQALGQGPQFIFQYYEEEERQRGNFPDRFSGHQFPNYSSELNVNALLLGDSALYLCASSHKDWITYEQYFGPGTRLTVT.

In its sample, this clonotype was seen once. The gene calls are TRBV9 and TRBJ1-6; D is unresolved. The CDR3 is made up of 18 amino acids. Trimming took 3 bases from V and 0 from J, leaving 16 bases between them. From germline, CDR1 is SGDLS and CDR2 YYNGEE. The CDR3 sequence: CASSEADSPSSYNSPLHF. The CDR3 DNA follows: TGTGCCAGCAGCGAGGCAGACTCCCCGAGCTCCTATAATTCACCCCTCCACTTT.

This clonotype was seen more than once but under ten times. The rearrangement joins TRBV9 to TRBJ2-2, with TRBD1 as a possible D gene (5 bases). Between the trimmed V and J ends, which lost 1 base and 4 bases, there was a span of 8 bases. The CDR3 runs to 14 residues. CDR1 and CDR2 from the germline V gene are SGDLS and YYNGEE. As DNA, the CDR3 is TGTGCCAGCAGCGTATCAGGGTCCACCGGGGAGCTGTTTTTT. The encoded protein is CASSVSGSTGELFF.

This clonotype was recorded a few times. This chain uses TRBV20-1 with TRBJ1-2, with a weak D call TRBD1 (5 bases). Trimming stripped 0 bases from V and 4 bases from J, with 12 bases between. Germline V lookup: CDR1 DFQATT, CDR2 SNEGSKA (reference sequence). CDR3 length: 14 residues. CDR3 amino acids: CSARDPGSTYGYTF. The CDR3 DNA follows: TGCAGTGCTAGAGATCCAGGGTCTACCTATGGCTACACCTTC.

This clonotype occurred many times. The rearrangement uses TRBV7-3 and TRBJ2-6, with D unclear. Germline CDR1 and CDR2: SGHTA and FQGTGA. The V end lost 2 bases, the J end lost 1 base, and 9 bases lay between the germline ends. This CDR3 region has 16 residues. CDR3 amino acids: CASSLVHGSGANVLTF. The CDR3 DNA reads as TGTGCCAGCAGCTTAGTCCACGGATCTGGGGCCAACGTCCTGACTTTC.

The chain joins TRBV6-5 to TRBJ1-1; 8 nucleotides line up with TRBD1. Germline V lookup: CDR1 MNHEY, CDR2 SVGAGI. CDR3 size: 15 residues. With V trimmed by 10 bases and J by 4 bases, 14 bases remained unmatched. CDR3 DNA: TGTGCCACAGGGGGCACAGACACACAGGGCACTGAAGCTTTCTTT. Translation: CATGGTDTQGTEAFF.

The genes are TRBV6-1 and TRBJ2-5; no firm D call. The CDR3 totals 14 residues. Per germline, CDR1 MNHNS and CDR2 SASEGT. With 0 bases removed from V and 1 base from J, the gap between germline ends came to 6 bases. The CDR3 sequence: CASSEAMVQETQYF. CDR3 DNA: TGTGCCAGCAGTGAAGCTATGGTCCAAGAGACCCAGTACTTC.

There are a few counts of this clonotype. The CDR3 sequence is CASSLGGTPTDTQYF. CDR3 coding DNA: TGTGCCAGCAGCTTAGGAGGGACCCCCACAGATACGCAGTATTTT. The rearrangement links TRBV7-2 to TRBJ2-3; the D call may be TRBD1 or TRBD2 (5 bases each). V lost 1 base, J lost 2 bases, and 10 bases lay in between. CDR1 and CDR2 (germline): SGHTA, FQGNSA. This CDR3 has 15 residues.

V and J are TRBV15 and TRBJ1-2; D ambiguous. V lost 6 bases and J lost 8, with 13 bases in between. Germline V gene data show CDR1 as LNHNV and CDR2 as YYDKDF (reference sequence). There are 12 residues in the CDR3. The CDR3 loop is CATRSKGAGYTF. The CDR3 DNA follows: TGTGCCACCAGGAGCAAGGGTGCGGGCTACACCTTC. The full variable domain, rest sourced from reference TRBV15 and TRBJ1-2, is DAMVIQNPRYQVTQFGKPVTLSCSQTLNHNVMYWYQQKSSQAPKLLFHYYDKDFNNEADTPDNFQSRRPNTSFCFLDIRSPGLGDTAMYLCATRSKGAGYTFGSGTRLTVV.

The V gene is TRBV11-3, the J gene TRBJ2-3, with 12 bases identical to TRBD2. Germline loops: CDR1 SGHNT, CDR2 YENEEA. The CDR3 covers 18 residues. The trim removed 1 base at V and 7 bases at J, leaving 12 bases unmatched. The CDR3 DNA reads TGTGCCAGCAGCTTAGTCGGGCTAGCGGGAGGGCCGGGCAATACGCAGTATTTT. This codes for CASSLVGLAGGPGNTQYF.

This clonotype was seen more than once but under ten times. The rearrangement joins TRBV12-5 to TRBJ2-3; TRBD1 matches at 11 bases. There are 14 residues in the CDR3. Germline lookup yields CDR1 LGHNT and CDR2 FRNRAP. Germline trimming cut 5 bases from V and 6 bases from J; bases unmatched to any gene: 4. The CDR3 sequence is CASGPRTGGDTQYF. The CDR3 DNA is TGTGCTAGTGGTCCTCGGACAGGGGGCGATACGCAGTATTTT.

The rearrangement uses TRBV7-9 and TRBJ1-1, with D possibly TRBD1 on 5 matching bases. This CDR3 has 14 amino acids. CDR1 and CDR2 (germline): SEHNR, FQNEAQ (reference sequence). With 7 bases removed from V and 4 bases from J, the gap between germline ends came to 16 bases. The CDR3 region has the DNA TGTGCCAGCACCTCCACCGGCGGGGGCACTGAAGCTTTCTTT. Amino acids: CASTSTGGGTEAFF. The variable domain in full, completed from reference TRBV7-9 and TRBJ1-1, reads DTGVSQNPRHKITKRGQNVTFRCDPISEHNRLYWYRQTLGQGPEFLTYFQNEAQLEKSRLLSDRFSAERPKGSFSTLEIQRTEQGDSAMYLCASTSTGGGTEAFFGQGTRLTVV.